This TCR beta chain was observed in a study of blood T cell repertoires in COVID-19 (dated by TCRdb to between 2020 and 2021). In terms of the full investigation: Collaborator samples came from the United States, Italy and Spain and covered acute and convalescent phases of COVID-19. Subjects who had been exposed to COVID-19, were actively infected with it, or had recovered from it provided the deeply sampled blood TCRbeta repertoires that made up the dataset. Where HLA class I and class II types were available, the types were taken from metadata supplied by the sample provider, not from assay-based typing. Sample metadata almost always included a de-identified subject ID, COVID-19 status, age in years and sex. Samples came from the ongoing ImmuneRACE study (first 160 participants) plus 1,254 subjects from 6 global collaborators. The material from the prospective study consisted of cDNA or gDNA derived from T cells, B-cell-depleted T cells, or PBMCs. A freely available public database, intended as a resource for researchers studying the immune response to SARS-CoV-2, is where the repertoires were released.

At the junction V is shortened by 2 bases and J by 11 bases, with 10 bases in between. From a lookup of the germline V gene, CDR1 and CDR2 are MNHEY and SVGEGT. The CDR3 numbers 13 residues from cysteine through phenylalanine. The read is trimmed to its CDR3 DNA, 39 bases read in frame from base 1. At one collaborating source in Seattle, patients were enrolled during active infection and were followed longitudinally through the course of disease. Each collaborating institution followed its own protocols to collect whole blood in K2EDTA tubes. For TCRbeta analysis, collaborators shipped samples in one of three forms: frozen whole blood, isolated PBMCs, or DNA extracted from either of those sample types. The research as a whole found: The amount of clinical and demographic metadata varied by source and participant and was provided uncurated.

TCRbeta CDR3 regions were amplified from genomic DNA by means of the immunoSEQ Assay, a bias-controlled multiplex PCR. The authors' pipeline ran thus. Nucleated cell counts per sample were estimated from amplification of reference gene primers within the assay. To quantify the absolute abundance of each unique TCRbeta CDR3 rearrangement, sequence reads were collapsed and filtered. For each sample, productive Simpson clonality was calculated as the square root of Simpson's diversity index across productive rearrangements. TCRdb re-hosts the immuneACCESS table, in-frame sequences only. Its copies lack some clones; in the studies checked, an unresolved V gene accounts for under half of them, and the cause for the rest is not known. V and J calls and clone size are as listed in that table; D and trimming were resolved from the DNA. For this sample the table gives roughly 350,000 clones, of which 88% were detected only once. The ten most abundant clones make up approximately 7.3% of the sample.

For this clone: The clone's antigen remains unknown. No quality values exist for individual bases; no much larger clone is one base distant.

The source of this sequence is a woman in her seventies with COVID-19, enrolled during active disease. Sequenced material: peripheral blood. This chain joins TRBV6-2 or TRBV6-3 to TRBJ1-6; the best D guess is TRBD1, with 5 bases matching. The encoded CDR3 is CASSYGKGTPLHF. The nucleotide sequence is given as TGTGCCAGCAGTTACGGGAAGGGGACACCCCTCCACTTT.